This record covers a single T cell receptor (beta chain). It lacks a known antigen. No base quality values were provided; no much bigger clone lies one nucleotide off. The collaborating institutions used their own protocols to collect whole blood in K2EDTA tubes. Collaborator samples were shipped for TCRbeta analysis as frozen whole blood, isolated PBMCs, or DNA extracted from either sample type. CDR1 and CDR2, looked up from the germline V gene, are SGHDT and YYEEEE. The CDR3 measures 17 amino acids from cysteine to phenylalanine. Of the read, only the CDR3 DNA is kept; its 51 bases are in frame from base 1. Trimming leaves V shorter by 3 bases and J shorter by 2 bases, with the junction holding 10 bases beyond the gene matches. The source of the sample is a study of blood T cell repertoires in COVID-19 (dated by TCRdb to about 2020). For context, the study as a whole: Collaborator samples came from the United States, Italy and Spain and covered acute and convalescent phases of COVID-19. The prospective study material was composed of cDNA or gDNA derived from T cells, B-cell-depleted T cells, or PBMCs. The dataset comprised deeply sampled blood TCRbeta repertoires from subjects exposed to, actively infected with, or recovered from COVID-19. The repertoires were released in a freely available public database meant as a resource for research on the immune response to SARS-CoV-2. The samples were drawn from the first 160 participants of the ongoing ImmuneRACE study and from over a thousand subjects provided by 6 global collaborators. The sample metadata nearly always contained a de-identified subject ID, COVID-19 status, age in years and sex. Where available, HLA class I and class II types were obtained from metadata supplied by the sample provider rather than from assay-based typing.

The research as a whole found: How much clinical and demographic metadata was included differed by source and by participant, and the metadata was provided uncurated.

The immunoSEQ Assay, a bias-controlled multiplex PCR, was used to amplify TCRbeta CDR3 regions from genomic DNA. Processing in the source paper ran as follows. Within the assay, amplification of reference gene primers was used to estimate how many nucleated cells each sample contained. Sequence reads were collapsed and filtered to measure the absolute abundance of every unique TCRbeta CDR3 rearrangement. For each sample, productive Simpson clonality was calculated as the square root of Simpson's diversity index across productive rearrangements. Held by TCRdb, this immuneACCESS table contains in-frame sequences only and omits some clones. Under half of the omission traces to an unresolved V gene where checked; the cause of the rest is unknown. V and J calls and clone size are as listed in that table; D and trimming were resolved from the DNA. The sample table contains around 230,000 clones; only one count was recorded for 75% to 90% of them. The ten largest clones take up approximately 13% of the sample.

Recombination connected TRBV5-6 to TRBJ1-1; the junction holds 10 bases that match TRBD1. The sample taken for sequencing was peripheral blood. This clonotype was obtained from a woman in her sixties with active or convalescent COVID-19. CDR3 reads: CASSSIRTGGENTEAFF. Here is the DNA: TGTGCCAGCAGCTCCATCCGGACAGGGGGGGAAAACACTGAAGCTTTCTTT.